This T cell receptor beta chain stems from a study of OX40 agonist ivuxolimab in advanced cancers. At the level of the study: Earlier anti-PD-1, anti-PD-L1 or anti-CTLA-4 therapy was permitted; about 39% had received some. Whole-study findings and limits: CD4+ and CD8+ T cells in blood underwent clonal expansion by week 6 at 0.1 to 3.0 mg/kg. Expanded clones belonging to CD8+ T cells outnumbered, on average, those of CD4+.

As concerns this clone: Its antigen remains unidentified.

The CDR3 has 15 amino acids. Germline trimming cut 1 base from V and 0 bases from J; bases unmatched to any gene: 3. Germline lookup yields CDR1 MNHNS and CDR2 SASEGT. Blood samples were obtained at baseline, cycle 4 day 1, and cycle 7 day 1. Generated by immunoSEQ multiplex PCR, the TCRdb table keeps only in-frame clones and is missing some. This table has 11,000 to 15,000 clones, roughly nine tenths appearing once. Sequencing used CD4+ or CD8+ T cells sorted from blood, obtained in a trial of the OX40 agonist ivuxolimab. The V and J genes are TRBV6-1 and TRBJ2-7; TRBD1 aligns across 7 bases. This clonotype was obtained from an adult with an advanced solid tumor such as melanoma, head and neck, liver or kidney cancer. Written as DNA, the CDR3 is TGTGCCAGCAGTGAAGGCAGGGACAGCTCCTACGAGCAGTACTTC. Translating it yields CASSEGRDSSYEQYF.